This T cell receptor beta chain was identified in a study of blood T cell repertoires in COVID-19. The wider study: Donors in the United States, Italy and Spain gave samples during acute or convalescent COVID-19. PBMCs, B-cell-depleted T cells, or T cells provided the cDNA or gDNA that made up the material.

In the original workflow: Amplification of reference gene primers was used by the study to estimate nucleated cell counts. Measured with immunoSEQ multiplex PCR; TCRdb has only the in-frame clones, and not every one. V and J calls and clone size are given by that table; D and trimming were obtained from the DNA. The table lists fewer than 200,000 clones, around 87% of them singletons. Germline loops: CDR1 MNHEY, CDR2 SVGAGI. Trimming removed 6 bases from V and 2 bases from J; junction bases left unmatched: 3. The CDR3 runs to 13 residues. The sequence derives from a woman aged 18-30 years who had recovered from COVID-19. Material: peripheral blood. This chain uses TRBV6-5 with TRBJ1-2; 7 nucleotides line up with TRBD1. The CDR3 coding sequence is TGTGCCAGCAGGAAGGGACAGAACTATGGCTACACCTTC. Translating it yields CASRKGQNYGYTF.